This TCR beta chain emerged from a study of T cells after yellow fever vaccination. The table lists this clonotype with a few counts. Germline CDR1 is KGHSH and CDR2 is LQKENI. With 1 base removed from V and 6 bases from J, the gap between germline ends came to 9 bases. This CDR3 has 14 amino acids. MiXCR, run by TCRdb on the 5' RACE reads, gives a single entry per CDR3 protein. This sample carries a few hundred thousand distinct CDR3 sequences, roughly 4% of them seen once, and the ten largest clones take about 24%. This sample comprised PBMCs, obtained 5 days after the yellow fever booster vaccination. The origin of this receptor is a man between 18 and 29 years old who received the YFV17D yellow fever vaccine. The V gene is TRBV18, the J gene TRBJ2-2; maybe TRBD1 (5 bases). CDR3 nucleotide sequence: TGTGCCAGCTCACCACTTCAGGGCGCCGGGGAGCTGTTTTTT. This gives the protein CASSPLQGAGELFF.